This T cell receptor beta chain stems from a study of beta chain features in type 1 diabetes. Every bit of the isolated RNA underwent reverse transcription, so sequencing read expressed TCRB transcripts. Generated by immunoSEQ multiplex PCR, the TCRdb table keeps only in-frame clones and is missing some. This table holds almost 350,000 clones, around 7.6% found once. This CDR3 is 13 amino acids long. Looked up from germline, CDR1 is SEHNR and CDR2 is FQNEAQ (reference sequence). V was shortened by 5 bases and J by 7 bases, with 14 bases between the two germline ends. The sequence was collected from a woman aged 18-29 years in good health. This rearrangement joins TRBV7-9 to TRBJ1-2; D unclear. The material sequenced was central memory CD4+ T cells from blood. CDR3 sequence (DNA): TGTGCCAGCAGCAGAGAATCGATGGGTGGCTACACCTTC. Translated, it gives CASSRESMGGYTF.